This TCR beta chain was captured by sequencing in a study of blood T cell repertoires in COVID-19. Overall study context: Whether acute or convalescent, the COVID-19 samples came from the United States, Italy and Spain. T cells, B-cell-depleted T cells, or PBMCs supplied cDNA or gDNA.

V was cut by 3 bases and J by 0 bases, with 11 bases left in between. Germline-derived CDR1 and CDR2 are MNHNY and SVGAGI (reference sequence). The CDR3 sequence is 15 residues long. As originally analysed: How many nucleated cells were present was estimated from reference gene primer amplification. Produced via immunoSEQ multiplex PCR; TCRdb's table is partial and in-frame only. The DNA gave D and trimming, while V, J and clone size come from that table. The table records under 350,000 clones, less than 85% of them present only once. This TCR came from a man aged 60 to 69 who had recovered from COVID-19. The chain couples TRBV6-6 to TRBJ1-1, with D hard to call. What was sequenced was peripheral blood. CDR3 region: CASSYIPGVNTEAFF. The CDR3, as DNA: TGTGCCAGCAGTTATATTCCAGGCGTGAACACTGAAGCTTTCTTT.